The 3 T cell receptor beta chains reported below all come from one sample, sequenced in a study of shared clonotypes between healthy human individuals. Assay used: immunoSEQ multiplex PCR; TCRdb lists only in-frame clones, some missing. This table has some 1.5 million clones, about 98% appearing once. The sequencing input was naive CD4+ T cells sorted from blood. Subset reported: CD45RA+ positively selected. All receptors come from a young man in good health.

V is TRBV18 and J is TRBJ1-2; unclear D gene. Trimming took off 2 bases at V and 0 bases at J, with 16 bases between the two ends. The CDR3 runs to 17 residues. Germline V gives CDR1 KGHSH, CDR2 LQKENI. The CDR3 is CASSPVEGRLANYGYTF. The CDR3, as DNA: TGTGCCAGCTCACCAGTCGAAGGACGGTTAGCTAACTATGGCTACACCTTC.

The V and J genes are TRBV7-2 and TRBJ1-5; possibly TRBD1 for D (5 bases). The germline gives CDR1 SGHTA, CDR2 FQGNSA. The V and J ends lost 2 bases and 5 bases respectively, with 10 bases between them. The CDR3 consists of 14 residues. Here the CDR3 reads CASSLRGGHQPQHF. In DNA, the CDR3 is TGTGCCAGCAGCTTACGGGGCGGACATCAGCCCCAGCATTTT.

V and J are TRBV2 and TRBJ2-2; D gene ambiguous. CDR1 and CDR2 (germline): SNHLY, FYNNEI. V lost 4 bases, J lost 0 bases, and 6 bases lay in between. This CDR3 spans 14 amino acids. CDR3 protein: CASSGLTNTGELFF. The CDR3 DNA reads as TGTGCCAGCAGTGGTCTGACGAACACCGGGGAGCTGTTTTTT.